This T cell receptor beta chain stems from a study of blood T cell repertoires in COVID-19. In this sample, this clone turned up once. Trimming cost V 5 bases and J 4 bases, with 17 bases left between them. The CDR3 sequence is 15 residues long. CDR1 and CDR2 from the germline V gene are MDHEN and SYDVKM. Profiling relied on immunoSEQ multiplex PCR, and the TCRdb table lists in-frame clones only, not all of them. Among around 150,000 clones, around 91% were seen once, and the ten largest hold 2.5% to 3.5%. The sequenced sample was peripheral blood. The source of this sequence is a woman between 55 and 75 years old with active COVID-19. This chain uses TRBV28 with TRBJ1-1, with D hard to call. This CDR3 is CASSLNRGRSTEAFF. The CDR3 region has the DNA TGTGCCAGCAGTCTAAACCGCGGGAGGAGCACTGAAGCTTTCTTT. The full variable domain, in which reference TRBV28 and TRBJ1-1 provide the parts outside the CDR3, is DVKVTQSSRYLVKRTGEKVFLECVQDMDHENMFWYRQDPGLGLRLIYFSYDVKMKEKGDIPEGYSVSREKKERFSLILESASTNQTSMYLCASSLNRGRSTEAFFGQGTRLTVV.